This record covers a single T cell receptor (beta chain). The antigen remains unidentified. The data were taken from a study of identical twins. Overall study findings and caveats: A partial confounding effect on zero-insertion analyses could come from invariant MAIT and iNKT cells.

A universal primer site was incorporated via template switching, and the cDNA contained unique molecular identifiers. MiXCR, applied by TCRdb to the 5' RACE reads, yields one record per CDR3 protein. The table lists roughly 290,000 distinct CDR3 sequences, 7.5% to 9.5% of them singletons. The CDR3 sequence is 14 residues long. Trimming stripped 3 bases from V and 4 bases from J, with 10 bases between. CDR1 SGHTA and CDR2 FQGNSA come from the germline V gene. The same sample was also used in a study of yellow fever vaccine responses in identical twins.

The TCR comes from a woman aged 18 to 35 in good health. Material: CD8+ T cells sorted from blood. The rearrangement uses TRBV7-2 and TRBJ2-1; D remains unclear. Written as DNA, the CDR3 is TGTGCCAGCAGCTTCCTCACGGATTACAATGAGCAGTTCTTC. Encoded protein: CASSFLTDYNEQFF.